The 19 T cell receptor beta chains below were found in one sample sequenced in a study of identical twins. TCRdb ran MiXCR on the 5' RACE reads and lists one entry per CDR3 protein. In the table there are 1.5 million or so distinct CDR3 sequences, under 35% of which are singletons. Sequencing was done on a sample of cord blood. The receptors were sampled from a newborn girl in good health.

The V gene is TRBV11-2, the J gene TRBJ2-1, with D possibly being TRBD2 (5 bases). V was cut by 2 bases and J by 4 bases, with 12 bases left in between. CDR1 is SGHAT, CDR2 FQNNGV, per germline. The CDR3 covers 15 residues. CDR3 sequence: CASSLRRPPYNEQFF. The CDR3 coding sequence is TGTGCCAGCAGCTTAAGGAGGCCCCCTTACAATGAGCAGTTCTTC.

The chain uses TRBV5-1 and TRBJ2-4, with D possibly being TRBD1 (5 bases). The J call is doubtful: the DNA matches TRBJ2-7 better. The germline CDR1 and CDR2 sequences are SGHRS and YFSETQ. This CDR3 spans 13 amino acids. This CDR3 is CASGAAPSYEQYF. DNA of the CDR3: TGCGCCAGTGGGGCGGCTCCCTCCTACGAGCAGTACTTC.

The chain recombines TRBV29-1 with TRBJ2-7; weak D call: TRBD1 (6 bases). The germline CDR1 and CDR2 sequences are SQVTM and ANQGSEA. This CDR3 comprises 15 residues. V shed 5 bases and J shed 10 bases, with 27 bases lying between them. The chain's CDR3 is CSVRSQGPSSETQYF. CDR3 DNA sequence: TGCAGCGTTCGGTCACAGGGCCCTTCGTCGGAAACCCAGTACTTC.

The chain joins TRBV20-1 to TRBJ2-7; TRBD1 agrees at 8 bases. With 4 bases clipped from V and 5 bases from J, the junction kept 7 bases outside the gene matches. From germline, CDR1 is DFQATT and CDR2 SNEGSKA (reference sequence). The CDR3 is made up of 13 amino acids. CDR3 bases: TGCAGTGCTAAGTGGGACAGGTGGGACGAGCAGTACTTC. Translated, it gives CSAKWDRWDEQYF.

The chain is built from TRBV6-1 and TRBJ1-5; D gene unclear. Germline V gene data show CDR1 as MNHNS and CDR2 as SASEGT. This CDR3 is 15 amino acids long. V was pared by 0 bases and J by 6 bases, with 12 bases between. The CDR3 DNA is TGTGCCAGCAGTGAAGCGCTGGGCGGGAGTCAGCCCCAGCATTTT. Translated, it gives CASSEALGGSQPQHF.

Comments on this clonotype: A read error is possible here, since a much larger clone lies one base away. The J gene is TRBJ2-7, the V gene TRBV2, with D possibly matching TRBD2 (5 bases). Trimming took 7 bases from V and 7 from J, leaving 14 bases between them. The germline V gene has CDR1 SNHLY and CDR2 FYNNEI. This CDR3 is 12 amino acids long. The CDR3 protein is CASKDGNNEQYF. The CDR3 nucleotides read TGTGCCAGCAAGGACGGGAACAATGAGCAGTACTTC.

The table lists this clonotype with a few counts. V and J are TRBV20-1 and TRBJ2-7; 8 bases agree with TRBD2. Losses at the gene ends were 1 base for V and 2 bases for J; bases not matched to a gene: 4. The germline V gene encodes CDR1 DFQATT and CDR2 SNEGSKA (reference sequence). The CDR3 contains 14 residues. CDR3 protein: CSARGSGRTYEQYF. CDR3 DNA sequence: TGCAGTGCTAGAGGAAGCGGGAGAACCTACGAGCAGTACTTC.

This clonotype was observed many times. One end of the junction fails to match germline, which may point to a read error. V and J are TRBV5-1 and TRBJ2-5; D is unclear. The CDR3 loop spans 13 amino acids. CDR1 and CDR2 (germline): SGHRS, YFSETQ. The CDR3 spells CASSLAGRETQYF. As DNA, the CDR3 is TGTGCCAGCAGTTTAGCCGGAAGAGAGACCCAGTACTTC.

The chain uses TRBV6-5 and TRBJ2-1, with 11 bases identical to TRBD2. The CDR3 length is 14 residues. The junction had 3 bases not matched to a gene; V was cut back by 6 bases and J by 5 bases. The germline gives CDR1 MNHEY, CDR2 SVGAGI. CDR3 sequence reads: CASRGTSGHNEQFF. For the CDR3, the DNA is TGTGCCAGCAGGGGGACTAGCGGACACAATGAGCAGTTCTTC.

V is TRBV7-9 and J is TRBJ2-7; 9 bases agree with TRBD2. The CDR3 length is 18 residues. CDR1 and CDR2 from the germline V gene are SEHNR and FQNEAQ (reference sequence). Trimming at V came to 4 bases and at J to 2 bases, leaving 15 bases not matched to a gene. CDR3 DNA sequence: TGTGCCAGCAGCTCCCTAGCGGGGTTGGATGGGAGGACCTACGAGCAGTACTTC. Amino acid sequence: CASSSLAGLDGRTYEQYF. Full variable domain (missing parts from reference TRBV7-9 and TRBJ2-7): DTGVSQNPRHKITKRGQNVTFRCDPISEHNRLYWYRQTLGQGPEFLTYFQNEAQLEKSRLLSDRFSAERPKGSFSTLEIQRTEQGDSAMYLCASSSLAGLDGRTYEQYFGPGTRLTVT.

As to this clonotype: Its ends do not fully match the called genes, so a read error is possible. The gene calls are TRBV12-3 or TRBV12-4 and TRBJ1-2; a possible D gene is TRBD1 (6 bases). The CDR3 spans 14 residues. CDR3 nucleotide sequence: TGTGCCAGCAGTTTTCAGGGGCAAAACTATGGCTTCACCTTC. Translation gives CASSFQGQNYGFTF.

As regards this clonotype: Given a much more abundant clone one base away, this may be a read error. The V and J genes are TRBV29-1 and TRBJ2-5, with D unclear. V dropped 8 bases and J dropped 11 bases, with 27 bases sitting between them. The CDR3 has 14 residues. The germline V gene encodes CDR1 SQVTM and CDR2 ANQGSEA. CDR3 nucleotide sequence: TGCAGCCTCTGCTCCGAAGGACGCTGGGATGAGCAGTACTTC. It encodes CSLCSEGRWDEQYF. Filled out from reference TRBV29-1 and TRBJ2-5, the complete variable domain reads SAVISQKPSRDICQRGTSLTIQCQVDSQVTMMFWYRQQPGQSLTLIATANQGSEATYESGFVIDKFPISRPNLTFSTLTVSNMSPEDSSIYLCSLCSEGRWDEQYFGPGTRLLVL.

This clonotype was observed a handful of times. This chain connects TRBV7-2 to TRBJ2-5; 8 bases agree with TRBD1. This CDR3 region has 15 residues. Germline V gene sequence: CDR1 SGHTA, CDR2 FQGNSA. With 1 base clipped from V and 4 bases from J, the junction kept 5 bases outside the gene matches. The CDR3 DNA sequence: TGTGCCAGCAGCTTAGAGGCAGGGGGCGGAGAGACCCAGTACTTC. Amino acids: CASSLEAGGGETQYF.

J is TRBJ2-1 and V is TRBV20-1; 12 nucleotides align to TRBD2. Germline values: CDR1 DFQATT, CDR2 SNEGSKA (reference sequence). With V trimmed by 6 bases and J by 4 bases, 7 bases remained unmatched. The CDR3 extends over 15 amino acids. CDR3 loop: CSAVRLAGAYNEQFF. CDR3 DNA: TGCAGTGCCGTAAGACTAGCGGGGGCTTACAATGAGCAGTTCTTC.

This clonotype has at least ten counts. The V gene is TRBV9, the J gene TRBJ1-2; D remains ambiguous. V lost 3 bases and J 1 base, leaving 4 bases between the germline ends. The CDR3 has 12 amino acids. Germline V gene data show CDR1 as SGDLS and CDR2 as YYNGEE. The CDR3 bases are TGTGCCAGCAGCGGATATAACTATGGCTACACCTTC. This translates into CASSGYNYGYTF.

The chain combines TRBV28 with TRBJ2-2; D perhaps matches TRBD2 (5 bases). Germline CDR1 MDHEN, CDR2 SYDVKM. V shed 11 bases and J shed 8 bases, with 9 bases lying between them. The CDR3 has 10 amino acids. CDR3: CACSGGELFF. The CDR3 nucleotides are TGTGCCTGCTCGGGAGGGGAGCTGTTTTTT.

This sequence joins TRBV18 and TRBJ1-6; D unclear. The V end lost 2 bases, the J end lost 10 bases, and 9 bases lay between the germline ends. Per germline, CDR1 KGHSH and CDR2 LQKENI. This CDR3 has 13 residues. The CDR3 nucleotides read TGTGCCAGCTCACCAGAGATTGGGTCACCCCTCCACTTT. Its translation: CASSPEIGSPLHF. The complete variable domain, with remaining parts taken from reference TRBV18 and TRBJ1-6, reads NAGVMQNPRHLVRRRGQEARLRCSPMKGHSHVYWYRQLPEEGLKFMVYLQKENIIDESGMPKERFSAEFPKEGPSILRIQQVVRGDSAAYFCASSPEIGSPLHFGNGTRLTVT.

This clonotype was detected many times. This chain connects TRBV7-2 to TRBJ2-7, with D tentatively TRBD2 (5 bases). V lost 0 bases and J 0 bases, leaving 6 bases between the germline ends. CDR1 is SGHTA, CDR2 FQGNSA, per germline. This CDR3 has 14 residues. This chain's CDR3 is CASSLASVSYEQYF. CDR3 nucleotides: TGTGCCAGCAGCTTAGCTAGCGTCTCCTACGAGCAGTACTTC.

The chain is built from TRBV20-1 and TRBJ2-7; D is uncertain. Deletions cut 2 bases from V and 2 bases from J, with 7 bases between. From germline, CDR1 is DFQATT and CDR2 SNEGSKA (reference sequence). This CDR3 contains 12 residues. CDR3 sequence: CSARQSTYEQYF. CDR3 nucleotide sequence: TGCAGTGCTAGACAGTCGACCTACGAGCAGTACTTC.